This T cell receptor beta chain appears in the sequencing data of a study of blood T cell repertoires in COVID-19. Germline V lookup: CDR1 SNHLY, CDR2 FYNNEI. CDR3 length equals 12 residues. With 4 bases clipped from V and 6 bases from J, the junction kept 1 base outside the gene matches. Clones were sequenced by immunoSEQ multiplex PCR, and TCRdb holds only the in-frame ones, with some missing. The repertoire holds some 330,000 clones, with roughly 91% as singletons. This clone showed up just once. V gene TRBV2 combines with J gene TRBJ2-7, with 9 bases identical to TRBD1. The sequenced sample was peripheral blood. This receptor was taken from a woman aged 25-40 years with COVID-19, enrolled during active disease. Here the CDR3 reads CASSGQGVEQYF. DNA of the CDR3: TGTGCCAGCAGTGGACAGGGGGTCGAGCAGTACTTC.